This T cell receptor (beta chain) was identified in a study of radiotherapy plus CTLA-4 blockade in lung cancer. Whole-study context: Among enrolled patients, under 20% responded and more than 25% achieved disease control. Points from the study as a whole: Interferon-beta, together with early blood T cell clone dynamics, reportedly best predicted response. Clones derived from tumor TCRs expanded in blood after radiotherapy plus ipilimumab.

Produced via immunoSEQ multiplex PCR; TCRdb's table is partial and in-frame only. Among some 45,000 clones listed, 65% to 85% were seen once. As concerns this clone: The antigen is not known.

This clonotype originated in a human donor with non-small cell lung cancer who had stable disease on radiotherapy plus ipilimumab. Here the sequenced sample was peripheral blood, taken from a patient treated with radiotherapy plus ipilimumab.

The CDR3 DNA sequence: TGTGCCACCAGTCTCGACAGAGGGATTGGTCAGCCCCAGCATTTT. Amino acid sequence: CATSLDRGIGQPQHF. This chain connects TRBV15 to TRBJ1-5; possibly TRBD1 for D (5 bases). Per germline, CDR1 LNHNV and CDR2 YYDKDF (reference sequence). CDR3 length: 15 residues. Trimming took off 6 bases at V and 6 bases at J, with 18 bases between the two ends.